This TCR beta chain appears in the sequencing data of a study of beta chain features in type 1 diabetes. Of the isolated RNA, all was reverse transcribed, and so the sequenced material was expressed TCRB transcripts. There were approximately 3.5 million reads on average in the naive, central memory and regulatory T cell samples. The repertoire was sequenced with immunoSEQ multiplex PCR; TCRdb's copy has only in-frame clones and lacks some. This sample has over 700,000 clones, with 15% to 20% found just once. Trimming removed 0 bases at V and 4 bases at J, with 10 bases between. There are 14 residues in the CDR3. Germline V gives CDR1 SGDLS, CDR2 YYNGEE.

The source of this sequence is a woman under 30 in good health. The sample comprised naive CD4+ T cells from blood. The rearrangement links TRBV9 to TRBJ2-5; tentative D call: TRBD2 (5 bases). The CDR3 sequence is CASSVVSGGETQYF. CDR3 DNA: TGTGCCAGCAGCGTAGTCTCAGGAGGAGAGACCCAGTACTTC.